These 2 T cell receptor beta chains were all obtained from the same sample, sequenced in a study of T cell repertoires in cytomegalovirus infection. MiXCR was run by TCRdb on the reads, yielding one entry per CDR3 protein. The sample has roughly 280,000 distinct CDR3 sequences, roughly 10% seen once. Source material: PBMCs. These receptors were obtained from a human donor in good health (CMV status not recorded). Some clones in this sample may be carry-over from other donors' samples.

This clonotype was seen repeatedly, ten times or more. The chain couples TRBV7-2 to TRBJ1-2, with TRBD1 as a possible D gene (5 bases). CDR1 SGHTA and CDR2 FQGNSA come from the germline V gene. CDR3 length: 13 residues. V was trimmed by 6 bases and J by 4 bases, leaving 12 bases between them. The CDR3 here is CASRNRDLYGYTF. The CDR3 DNA reads as TGTGCCAGCAGAAACCGGGACCTCTATGGCTACACCTTC.

The chain couples TRBV6-6 to TRBJ1-5; D might be TRBD1 (6 bases). Between the trimmed V and J ends, which lost 5 bases and 0 bases, there was a span of 20 bases. CDR1 and CDR2 from the germline V gene are MNHNY and SVGAGI (reference sequence). The CDR3 spans 18 residues. The CDR3: CASSPAPAGVGSNQPQHF. The CDR3 DNA is TGTGCCAGCAGTCCCGCCCCGGCAGGGGTAGGTAGCAATCAGCCCCAGCATTTT.